This record concerns one T cell receptor (beta chain) sequence. Using a J-beta primer mix together with a sample-barcoded 5' primer, a second PCR was run for roughly 7 to 12 cycles. TCRdb passed the 5' RACE reads through MiXCR, listing each CDR3 protein once. Found here are more than 750,000 distinct CDR3 sequences, approximately 32% of them singletons; the top ten hold roughly a tenth. The sample originates from a study of blood T cells in healthy people across ages. The CDR3 loop spans 16 amino acids. Trimming stripped 4 bases from V and 1 base from J, with 17 bases between. The germline V gene has CDR1 GTSNPN and CDR2 SVGIG (reference sequence). The same sample was also studied in work on T cells of mothers and their children. That source notes: A few healthy Caucasian mothers served as donors, and their six children did as well.

This TCR came from a woman aged 40 to 49 in good health. The specimen sequenced was blood. The chain employs TRBV30 and TRBJ2-1, with D perhaps TRBD1 (6 bases). Here the CDR3 reads CAWIDFRGLSYNEQFF. CDR3 sequence (DNA): TGTGCCTGGATCGATTTCAGGGGTTTATCCTACAATGAGCAGTTCTTC.